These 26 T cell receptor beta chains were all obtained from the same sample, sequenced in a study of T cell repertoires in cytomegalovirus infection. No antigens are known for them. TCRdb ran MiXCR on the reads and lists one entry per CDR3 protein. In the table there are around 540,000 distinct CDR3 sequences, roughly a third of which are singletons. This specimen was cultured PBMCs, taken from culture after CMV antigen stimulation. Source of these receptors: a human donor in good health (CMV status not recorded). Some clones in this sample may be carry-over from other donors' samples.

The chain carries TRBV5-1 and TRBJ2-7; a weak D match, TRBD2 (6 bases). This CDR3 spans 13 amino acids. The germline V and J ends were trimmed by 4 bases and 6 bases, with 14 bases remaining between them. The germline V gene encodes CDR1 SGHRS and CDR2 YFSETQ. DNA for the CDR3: TGCGCCAGCAGCAAACACCTCGGGGGCGAGCAGTACTTC. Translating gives CASSKHLGGEQYF.

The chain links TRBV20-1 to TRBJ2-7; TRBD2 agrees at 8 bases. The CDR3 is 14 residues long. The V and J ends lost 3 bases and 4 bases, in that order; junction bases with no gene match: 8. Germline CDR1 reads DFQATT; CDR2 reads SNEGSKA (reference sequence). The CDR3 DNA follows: TGCAGTGCTAGTCTACCGGGAGGGCCTTACGAGCAGTACTTC. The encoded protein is CSASLPGGPYEQYF.

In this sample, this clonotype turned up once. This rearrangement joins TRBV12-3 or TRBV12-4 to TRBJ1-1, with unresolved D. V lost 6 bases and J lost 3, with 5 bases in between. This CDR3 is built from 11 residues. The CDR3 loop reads CASRGHTEAFF. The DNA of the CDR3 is TGTGCCAGCAGGGGCCACACTGAAGCTTTCTTT.

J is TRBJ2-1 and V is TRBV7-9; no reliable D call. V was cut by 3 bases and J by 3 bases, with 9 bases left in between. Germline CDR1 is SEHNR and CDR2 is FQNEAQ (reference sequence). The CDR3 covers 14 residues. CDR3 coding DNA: TGTGCCAGCAGCTTTAGCACTAACTACAATGAGCAGTTCTTC. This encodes CASSFSTNYNEQFF.

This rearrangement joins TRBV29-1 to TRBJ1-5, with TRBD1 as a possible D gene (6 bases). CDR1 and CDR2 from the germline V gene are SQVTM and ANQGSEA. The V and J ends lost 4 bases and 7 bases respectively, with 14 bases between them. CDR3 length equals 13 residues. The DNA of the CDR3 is TGCAGCGTTGTGGCAGGGGTCGGGCAGCCCCAGCATTTT. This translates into CSVVAGVGQPQHF.

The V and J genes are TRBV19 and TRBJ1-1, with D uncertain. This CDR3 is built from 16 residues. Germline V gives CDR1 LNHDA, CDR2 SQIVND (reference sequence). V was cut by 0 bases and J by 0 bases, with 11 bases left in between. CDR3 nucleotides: TGTGCCAGTAGTATAGATCGGACGGCCCTGAACACTGAAGCTTTCTTT. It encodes CASSIDRTALNTEAFF.

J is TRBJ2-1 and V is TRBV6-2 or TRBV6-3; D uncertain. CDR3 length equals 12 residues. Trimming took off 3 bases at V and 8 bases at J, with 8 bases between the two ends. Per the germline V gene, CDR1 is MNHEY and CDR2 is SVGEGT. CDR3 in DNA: TGTGCCAGCAGTTATAGAGGCTATGAGCAGTTCTTC. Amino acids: CASSYRGYEQFF.

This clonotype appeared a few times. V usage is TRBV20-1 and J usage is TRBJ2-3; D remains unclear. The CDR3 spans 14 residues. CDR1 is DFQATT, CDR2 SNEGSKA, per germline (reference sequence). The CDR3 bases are TGCAGCGGCTCACCTCTGTCCCGCACAGATACGCAGTATTTT. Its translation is CSGSPLSRTDTQYF.

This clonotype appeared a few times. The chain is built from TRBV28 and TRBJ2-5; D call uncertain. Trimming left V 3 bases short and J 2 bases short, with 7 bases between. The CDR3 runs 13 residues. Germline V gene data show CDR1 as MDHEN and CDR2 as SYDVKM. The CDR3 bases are TGTGCCAGCAGTTTTATAAAGCAAGAGACCCAGTACTTC. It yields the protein CASSFIKQETQYF.

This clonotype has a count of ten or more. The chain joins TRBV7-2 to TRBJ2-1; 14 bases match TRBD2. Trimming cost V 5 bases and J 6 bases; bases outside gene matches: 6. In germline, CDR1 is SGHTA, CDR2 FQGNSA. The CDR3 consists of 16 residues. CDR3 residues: CASSPRGLAGVNEQFF. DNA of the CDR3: TGTGCCAGCAGCCCCAGGGGACTAGCGGGAGTCAATGAGCAGTTCTTC.

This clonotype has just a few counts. Here the CDR3 DNA reads TGCGCCAGCACCTATAGGGAGGACTATGGCTACACCTTC. This translates into CASTYREDYGYTF. V is TRBV4-1 and J is TRBJ1-2; D gene unclear. Trimming shortened V by 7 bases and J by 3 bases, and 12 bases separated the two germline ends. Germline-derived CDR1 and CDR2 are MGHRA and YSYEKL. The CDR3 loop spans 13 amino acids.

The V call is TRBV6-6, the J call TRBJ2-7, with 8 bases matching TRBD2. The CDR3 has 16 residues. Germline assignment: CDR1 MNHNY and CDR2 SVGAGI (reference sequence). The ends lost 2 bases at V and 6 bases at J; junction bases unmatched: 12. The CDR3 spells CASSYHLAGGPPEQYF. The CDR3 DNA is TGTGCCAGCAGTTACCACCTCGCGGGAGGACCCCCCGAGCAGTACTTC.

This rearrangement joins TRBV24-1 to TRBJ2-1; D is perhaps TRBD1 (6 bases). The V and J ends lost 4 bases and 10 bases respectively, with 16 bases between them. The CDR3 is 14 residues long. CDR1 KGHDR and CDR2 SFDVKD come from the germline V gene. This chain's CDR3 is CATSEGAEVKEQFF. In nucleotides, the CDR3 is TGTGCCACCAGTGAGGGGGCCGAAGTAAAAGAGCAGTTCTTC.

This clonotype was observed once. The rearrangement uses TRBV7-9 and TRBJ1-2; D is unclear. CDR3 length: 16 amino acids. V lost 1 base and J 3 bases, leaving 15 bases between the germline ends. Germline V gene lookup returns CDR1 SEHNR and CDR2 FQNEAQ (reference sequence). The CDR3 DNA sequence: TGTGCCAGCAGCTTAGGTCGGAGTGGAGAGTACTATGGCTACACCTTC. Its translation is CASSLGRSGEYYGYTF. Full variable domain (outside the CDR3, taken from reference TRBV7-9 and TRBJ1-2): DTGVSQNPRHKITKRGQNVTFRCDPISEHNRLYWYRQTLGQGPEFLTYFQNEAQLEKSRLLSDRFSAERPKGSFSTLEIQRTEQGDSAMYLCASSLGRSGEYYGYTFGSGTRLTVV.

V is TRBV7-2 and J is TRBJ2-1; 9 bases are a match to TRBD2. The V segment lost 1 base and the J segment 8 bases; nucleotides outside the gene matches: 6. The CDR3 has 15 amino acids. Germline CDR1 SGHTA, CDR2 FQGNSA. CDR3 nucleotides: TGTGCCAGCAGCTTAGTAGCGGGAGATCGTTATGAGCAGTTCTTC. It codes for CASSLVAGDRYEQFF.

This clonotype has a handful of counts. The CDR3 bases are TGTGCCAGCAGCTTGGGAGGTAATTCCGAGCAGTACTTC. Translated: CASSLGGNSEQYF. The chain carries TRBV5-4 and TRBJ2-7; unclear D gene. This CDR3 contains 13 residues. The germline gives CDR1 SGHNT, CDR2 YYREEE (reference sequence). V was trimmed by 0 bases and J by 6 bases, leaving 10 bases between them.

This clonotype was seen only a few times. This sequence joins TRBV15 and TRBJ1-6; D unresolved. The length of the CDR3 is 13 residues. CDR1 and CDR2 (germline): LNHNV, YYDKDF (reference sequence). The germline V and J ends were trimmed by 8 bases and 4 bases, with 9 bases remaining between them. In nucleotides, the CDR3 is TGTGCCACCCAATCTGCGTATAATTCACCCCTCCACTTT. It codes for CATQSAYNSPLHF.

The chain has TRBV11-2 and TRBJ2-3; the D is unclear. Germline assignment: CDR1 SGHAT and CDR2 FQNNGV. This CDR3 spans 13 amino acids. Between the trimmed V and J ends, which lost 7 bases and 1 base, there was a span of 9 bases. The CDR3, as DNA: TGTGCCAGCACCCGGTGGGGCACAGATACGCAGTATTTT. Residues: CASTRWGTDTQYF.

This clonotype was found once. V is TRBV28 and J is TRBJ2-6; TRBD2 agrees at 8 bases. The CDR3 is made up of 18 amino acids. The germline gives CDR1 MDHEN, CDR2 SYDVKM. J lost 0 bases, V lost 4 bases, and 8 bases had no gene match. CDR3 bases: TGTGCCAGCAGTTCAAGCGGGAGCGGATTCTCTGGGGCCAACGTCCTGACTTTC. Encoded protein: CASSSSGSGFSGANVLTF.

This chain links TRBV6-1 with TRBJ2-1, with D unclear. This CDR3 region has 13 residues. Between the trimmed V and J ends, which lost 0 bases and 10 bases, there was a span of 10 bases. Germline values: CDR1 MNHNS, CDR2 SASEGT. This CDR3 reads CASSEAWRREQFF. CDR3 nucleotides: TGTGCCAGCAGTGAAGCATGGCGCCGGGAGCAGTTCTTC.

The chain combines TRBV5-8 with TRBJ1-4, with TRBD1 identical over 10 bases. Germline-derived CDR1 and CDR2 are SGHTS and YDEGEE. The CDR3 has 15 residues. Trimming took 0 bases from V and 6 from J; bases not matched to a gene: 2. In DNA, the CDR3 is TGTGCCAGCAGCTTGGGACAGGGGGCGTATGAAAAACTGTTTTTT. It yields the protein CASSLGQGAYEKLFF.

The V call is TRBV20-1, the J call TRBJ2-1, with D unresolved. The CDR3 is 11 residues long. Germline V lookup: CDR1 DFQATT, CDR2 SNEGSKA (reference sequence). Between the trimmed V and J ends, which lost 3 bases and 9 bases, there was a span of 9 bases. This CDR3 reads CSARGIPEQFF. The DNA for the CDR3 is TGCAGTGCTAGGGGGATTCCTGAGCAGTTCTTC.

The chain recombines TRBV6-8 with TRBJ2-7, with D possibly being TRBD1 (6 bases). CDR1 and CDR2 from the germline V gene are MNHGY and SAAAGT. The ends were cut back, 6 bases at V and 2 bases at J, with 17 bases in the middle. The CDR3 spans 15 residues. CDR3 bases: TGTGCCAGCAGCCCAGAAGAGGGACATACCTACGAGCAGTACGTC. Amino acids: CASSPEEGHTYEQYV.

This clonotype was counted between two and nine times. CDR3 in amino acids: CASSGTGDEQFF. The CDR3 coding sequence is TGTGCCAGCAGTGGGACAGGTGATGAGCAGTTCTTC. The genes are TRBV2 and TRBJ2-1; 7 nucleotides match TRBD1. The CDR3 runs to 12 residues. Per the germline V gene, CDR1 is SNHLY and CDR2 is FYNNEI. Trimming removed 4 bases from V and 8 bases from J; junction bases left unmatched: 2.

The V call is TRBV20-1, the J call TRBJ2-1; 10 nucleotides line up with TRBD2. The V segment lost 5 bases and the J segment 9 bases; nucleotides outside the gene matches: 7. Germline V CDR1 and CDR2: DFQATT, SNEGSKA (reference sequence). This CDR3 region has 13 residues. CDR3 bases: TGCAGTGCTGAGGGACTAGCGTTGGGTGAGCAGTTCTTC. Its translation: CSAEGLALGEQFF.

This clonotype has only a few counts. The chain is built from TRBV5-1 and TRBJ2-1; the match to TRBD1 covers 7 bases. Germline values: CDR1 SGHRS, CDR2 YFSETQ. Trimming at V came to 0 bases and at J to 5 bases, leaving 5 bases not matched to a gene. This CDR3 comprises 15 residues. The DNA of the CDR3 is TGCGCCAGCAGCTTGGACGGGGACAGACACAATGAGCAGTTCTTC. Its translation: CASSLDGDRHNEQFF. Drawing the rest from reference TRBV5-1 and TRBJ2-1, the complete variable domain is KAGVTQTPRYLIKTRGQQVTLSCSPISGHRSVSWYQQTPGQGLQFLFEYFSETQRNKGNFPGRFSGRQFSNSRSEMNVSTLELGDSALYLCASSLDGDRHNEQFFGPGTRLTVL.